This T cell receptor (beta chain) originates from a study of cytomegalovirus exposure and HLA in healthy donors. General study findings and limits: Among TCR beta chains, those listed as cytomegalovirus-associated numbered under 200.

PCR employed 60 Vbeta and 13 Jbeta primers. As processed by the authors: The count from a later analysis was some 81 million unique TCR beta chains, approximately 9.9 million of them shared. Assay: immunoSEQ multiplex PCR; the TCRdb copy retains only in-frame clones and omits some. V and J calls and clone size are those listed in that table; D and trimming were worked out from the DNA. The sample has about 140,000 clones; approximately 80% are singletons. In germline, CDR1 is SGHAT, CDR2 FQNNGV. This CDR3 has 17 amino acids. Trimming cost V 5 bases and J 1 base; bases outside gene matches: 7. About this clone itself: Its antigen is currently unknown.

The TCR originated in a man between 35 and 55 years old in good health and CMV-seronegative. This chain links TRBV11-2 with TRBJ2-5; 13 bases match TRBD2. The sequencing input was PBMCs. CDR3 coding DNA: TGTGCCAGCAGCACCGGACTAGCGGGGGAGCCCCAAGAGACCCAGTACTTC. This encodes CASSTGLAGEPQETQYF.